What follows is one T cell receptor (beta chain) and its context. V trimming: 4 bases; J trimming: 4 bases; junction bases outside the gene matches: 2. The CDR3 consists of 14 residues. CDR1 and CDR2 from the germline V gene are SNHLY and FYNNEI. The authors' processing: Nucleated cell counts were estimated from reference gene primer amplification. Assay used: immunoSEQ multiplex PCR; TCRdb lists only in-frame clones, some missing. That table supplies the V and J calls and clone size; D and trimming were determined from the DNA. The profile shows some 85,000 clones, roughly 78% of them singletons. The data were taken from a study of blood T cell repertoires in COVID-19.

J is TRBJ2-1 and V is TRBV2; 9 bases map to TRBD2. This sequence was found in a woman older than 75 with acute or convalescent COVID-19. Material for sequencing was peripheral blood. CDR3 amino acids: CASSGLAGYNEQFF. As DNA, the CDR3 is TGTGCCAGCAGTGGGCTAGCGGGATACAATGAGCAGTTCTTC.